Below, 7 T cell receptor beta chains from the same sample are listed, as sequenced in a study of T cell responses to AZD1222 COVID-19 vaccine. The assay was immunoSEQ multiplex PCR, and TCRdb's table has in-frame clones only and misses some. The sample carries around 130,000 clones, 80% to 90% recorded once. This sample comprised peripheral blood, obtained on day 0 of MenACWY control vaccination. These receptors all come from an adult in good health.

This clone was observed once. The V gene is TRBV10-2, the J gene TRBJ2-7, with 9 bases that match TRBD2. The V and J ends lost 8 bases and 2 bases, in that order; junction bases with no gene match: 4. From germline, CDR1 is WSHSY and CDR2 SAAADI. The length of the CDR3 is 13 residues. Here the CDR3 DNA reads TGCGCCAGCTCAGCGGGAGGAACCTACGAGCAGTACTTC. Residues: CASSAGGTYEQYF.

The V gene is TRBV28, the J gene TRBJ1-1; maybe TRBD1 (6 bases). The CDR3 is 14 residues long. Between the trimmed V and J ends, which lost 6 bases and 1 base, there was a span of 12 bases. Germline assignment: CDR1 MDHEN and CDR2 SYDVKM. The DNA for the CDR3 is TGTGCCAGCAGGGGGGGGCATCCGAACACTGAAGCTTTCTTT. Translated: CASRGGHPNTEAFF.

This clone was seen just once. This chain joins TRBV6-4 and TRBJ2-1, with a tentative D call TRBD1 (5 bases). This CDR3 is built from 14 residues. The V end was cut by 6 bases, the J end by 4 bases, with 13 bases between. Germline V lookup: CDR1 MRHNA, CDR2 SNTAGT. DNA of the CDR3: TGTGCCAGCAGCCCTCGGACAAGATACAATGAGCAGTTCTTC. Translating it yields CASSPRTRYNEQFF.

V is TRBV7-2 and J is TRBJ2-7; D call uncertain. CDR1 and CDR2 (germline): SGHTA, FQGNSA. Between the trimmed V and J ends, which lost 4 bases and 2 bases, there was a span of 12 bases. CDR3 length: 14 residues. CDR3 sequence reads: CASSYGPGAYEQYF. The CDR3 DNA sequence: TGTGCCAGCAGCTACGGGCCTGGGGCCTACGAGCAGTACTTC.

CDR3 sequence reads: CASSHDSLLSNQPQHF. The DNA of the CDR3 is TGTGCCAGCAGTCATGACAGTTTACTTAGCAATCAGCCCCAGCATTTT. The J gene is TRBJ1-5, the V gene TRBV28, with D possibly matching TRBD1 (5 bases). The CDR3 contains 16 residues. Trimming removed 5 bases at V and 0 bases at J, with 14 bases between. Germline V gene sequence: CDR1 MDHEN, CDR2 SYDVKM. Complete variable domain (other parts from reference TRBV28 and TRBJ1-5): DVKVTQSSRYLVKRTGEKVFLECVQDMDHENMFWYRQDPGLGLRLIYFSYDVKMKEKGDIPEGYSVSREKKERFSLILESASTNQTSMYLCASSHDSLLSNQPQHFGDGTRLSIL.

This chain connects TRBV4-1 to TRBJ2-7; 8 nucleotides line up with TRBD1. The CDR3 spans 15 residues. The ends lost 3 bases at V and 7 bases at J; junction bases unmatched: 11. CDR1 and CDR2 (germline): MGHRA, YSYEKL. CDR3 amino acids: CASSHTGRGQEEQYF. CDR3 nucleotides: TGCGCCAGCAGCCATACGGGCAGGGGGCAGGAGGAGCAGTACTTC.

This chain's CDR3 is CASSHPPGGGGFEQYF. In DNA form, the CDR3 reads TGCGCCAGCAGCCATCCCCCTGGGGGAGGGGGTTTCGAGCAGTACTTC. The chain is built from TRBV4-1 and TRBJ2-7; D is possibly TRBD2 (7 bases). Germline V gene lookup returns CDR1 MGHRA and CDR2 YSYEKL. The V end was cut by 3 bases, the J end by 6 bases, with 21 bases between. The CDR3 runs 16 residues.